This TCR beta chain originates from a study of graft-versus-host responses after intestinal transplantation. Study-level information: Each patient got anti-thymocyte globulin induction, then tacrolimus and steroids for two to four years.

The CDR3 has 17 amino acids. The V and J ends lost 4 bases and 1 base, in that order; junction bases with no gene match: 12. In germline, CDR1 is SGHVS, CDR2 FNYEAQ. Sequenced by immunoSEQ multiplex PCR; TCRdb stores in-frame clones only, minus some. The data contain 15,000 to 25,000 clones, approximately 72% of them singletons. General observations from the study: Association was observed between peak circulating GvH clone levels and early post-transplant HvG declines. GvH clones turned up in recipient marrow; some had shown up first in ileum or blood. High graft-versus-host to host-versus-graft clonal ratios were found in allografts of patients who had graft-donor T cell macrochimerism.

In the case of this clone: Its cognate antigen is unknown.

Graft tissue processing released intraepithelial and lamina propria lymphocytes. This TCR was recovered from a human patient who received an intestinal transplant, so some T cells may come from the graft donor. The chain uses TRBV7-6 and TRBJ2-7, with 8 bases matching TRBD2. This specimen consisted of ileum tissue, obtained approximately 20 days after intestinal transplant. The CDR3 here is CASSSAGMTSESYEQYF. For the CDR3, the DNA is TGTGCCAGCAGCTCCGCAGGTATGACTAGCGAATCCTACGAGCAGTACTTC.